This T cell receptor (beta chain) was found in a study of T cell responses to AZD1222 COVID-19 vaccine. On this clone: Its antigen is currently unknown.

Pooling of second doses given at about 4 or about 12 weeks was done. Assay: immunoSEQ multiplex PCR; the TCRdb copy retains only in-frame clones and omits some. Among 110,000 or so clones listed, 70% to 90% were seen once. The CDR3 is made up of 16 amino acids. The germline CDR1 and CDR2 sequences are MNHEY and SVGEGT. Trimming took off 0 bases at V and 0 bases at J, with 9 bases between the two ends. Study observations and caveats: Reports indicate that nearly half of spike-specific TCRs are directed at unmutated variant regions. Clonal diversity was possibly underestimated; the donors were predominantly white British and more often female.

The source material was peripheral blood, sampled 28 days after the second AZD1222 dose. This rearrangement joins TRBV6-2 or TRBV6-3 to TRBJ1-3, with D uncertain. The sequence was collected from an adult who received the AZD1222 COVID-19 vaccine. CDR3 DNA: TGTGCCAGCAGTTACTCGGTGGCGAGCTCTGGAAACACCATATATTTT. Residues: CASSYSVASSGNTIYF.